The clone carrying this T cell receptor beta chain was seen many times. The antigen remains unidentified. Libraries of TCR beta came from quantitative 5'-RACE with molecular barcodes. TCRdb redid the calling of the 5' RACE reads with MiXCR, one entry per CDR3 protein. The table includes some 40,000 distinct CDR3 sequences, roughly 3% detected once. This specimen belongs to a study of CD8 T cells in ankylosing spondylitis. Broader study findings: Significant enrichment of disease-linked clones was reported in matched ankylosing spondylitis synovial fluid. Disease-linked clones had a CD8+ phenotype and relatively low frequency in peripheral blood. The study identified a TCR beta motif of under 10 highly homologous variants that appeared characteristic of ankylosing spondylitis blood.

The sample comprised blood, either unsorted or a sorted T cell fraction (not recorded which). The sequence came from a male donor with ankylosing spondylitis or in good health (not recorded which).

As DNA, the CDR3 is TGTGCCAGCAGCGAAGGGGGGCTCCTTGGGAACACTGAAGCTTTCTTT. Encoded protein: CASSEGGLLGNTEAFF. The chain combines TRBV9 with TRBJ1-1; tentatively, D is TRBD1 (6 bases). Trimming stripped 3 bases from V and 1 base from J, with 16 bases between. This CDR3 is 16 amino acids long. Germline assignment: CDR1 SGDLS and CDR2 YYNGEE.